This T cell receptor beta chain was found in a study of blood T cell repertoires in COVID-19. In the study overall: Spain, Italy and the United States supplied samples that represented acute and convalescent COVID-19.

Authors' data handling: Quantification of nucleated cells was approximated via reference gene primer amplification. Using immunoSEQ multiplex PCR, the repertoire was profiled, and TCRdb retains in-frame clones only, with some absent. That table furnishes V, J and clone size, whereas the DNA furnished D and trimming. The profile shows approximately 200,000 clones, around 86% of them singletons. The sample comprised peripheral blood. This clonotype was obtained from a woman in her 30s with active or convalescent COVID-19.

This CDR3 reads CASSPQVFLGYGYTF. In nucleotides, the CDR3 is TGTGCCAGCAGCCCCCAGGTTTTCCTCGGCTATGGCTACACCTTC. The V and J genes are TRBV5-5 and TRBJ1-2; D remains ambiguous. Per the germline V gene, CDR1 is SGHKS and CDR2 is YYEKEE (reference sequence). V lost 4 bases and J 4 bases, leaving 17 bases between the germline ends. The CDR3 length is 15 residues. The variable domain in full, with the rest retrieved from reference TRBV5-5 and TRBJ1-2, is DAGVTQSPTHLIKTRGQQVTLRCSPISGHKSVSWYQQVLGQGPQFIFQYYEKEERGRGNFPDRFSARQFPNYSSELNVNALLLGDSALYLCASSPQVFLGYGYTFGSGTRLTVV.